The next 10 T cell receptor beta chains were all read from a single sample in a study of blood T cell repertoires in COVID-19. TCRdb's table, derived via immunoSEQ multiplex PCR, lists solely in-frame clones and lacks some. This sample has about 220,000 clones; about 90% occur once, and the top ten carry around 15%. The material sequenced was PBMCs or T cells enriched from blood (not recorded which). The receptors shown here come from a woman aged 45-60 years with acute COVID-19.

Worth noting for this clone: Distinct nucleotide sequences in the sample also encode this CDR3. The chain couples TRBV24-1 to TRBJ2-7, with 9 bases that match TRBD1. CDR3 size: 14 residues. Germline assignment: CDR1 KGHDR and CDR2 SFDVKD. V gave up 4 bases and J gave up 1 base; unmatched junction bases: 1. The CDR3 loop is CATSEGQGSYEQYF. The CDR3 DNA follows: TGTGCCACCAGTGAGGGACAGGGTTCCTACGAGCAGTACTTC.

This rearrangement joins TRBV28 to TRBJ1-3; 7 bases are shared with TRBD1. The V segment lost 3 bases and the J segment 4 bases; nucleotides outside the gene matches: 12. The germline gives CDR1 MDHEN, CDR2 SYDVKM. The CDR3 length is 17 residues. The CDR3 here is CASSFDRVPLLGNTIYF. DNA for the CDR3: TGTGCCAGCAGTTTTGACAGGGTACCCCTTTTAGGAAACACCATATATTTT.

This rearrangement joins TRBV11-2 to TRBJ2-1, with TRBD2 identical over 15 bases. The CDR3 consists of 16 residues. V shed 5 bases and J 8 bases; nucleotides not matched to a gene: 7. CDR1 and CDR2 from the germline V gene are SGHAT and FQNNGV. Written as DNA, the CDR3 is TGTGCCAGCAGCATTCGGACTAGCGGGAGGGGGGATGAGCAGTTCTTC. The encoded protein is CASSIRTSGRGDEQFF.

In its sample, this clone was seen once. The gene calls are TRBV18 and TRBJ2-6; D remains unclear. V gave up 2 bases and J gave up 0 bases, with 11 bases separating them. The CDR3 has 17 amino acids. Germline-derived CDR1 and CDR2 are KGHSH and LQKENI. Here the CDR3 reads CASSPLLSDSGANVLTF. CDR3 sequence (DNA): TGTGCCAGCTCACCATTACTTAGTGACTCTGGGGCCAACGTCCTGACTTTC.

This chain connects TRBV6-5 to TRBJ2-7, with TRBD1 identical over 7 bases. Germline loops: CDR1 MNHEY, CDR2 SVGAGI. V gave up 4 bases and J gave up 7 bases; unmatched junction bases: 10. The CDR3 has 14 amino acids. The CDR3 here is CASSSSLRGQEQYF. For the CDR3, the DNA is TGTGCCAGCAGTTCCAGCCTAAGGGGGCAGGAGCAGTACTTC.

As regards this clone: This CDR3 is also generated by other DNA sequences in the sample. The V and J genes are TRBV18 and TRBJ1-1, with 7 nucleotides matching TRBD1. Germline V gene sequence: CDR1 KGHSH, CDR2 LQKENI. The CDR3 has 14 amino acids. V lost 3 bases, J lost 2 bases, and 3 bases stayed unmatched. The CDR3 here is CASSPGTENTEAFF. Written as DNA, the CDR3 is TGTGCCAGCTCACCGGGGACAGAAAACACTGAAGCTTTCTTT.

The V and J genes are TRBV2 and TRBJ1-1, with a tentative D call TRBD1 (5 bases). The CDR3 consists of 12 residues. V was pared by 6 bases and J by 0 bases, with 5 bases between. CDR1 and CDR2 from the germline V gene are SNHLY and FYNNEI. The CDR3 DNA sequence: TGTGCCAGCAGCAGGGTGAACACTGAAGCTTTCTTT. Its protein is CASSRVNTEAFF. The full variable domain, rest sourced from reference TRBV2 and TRBJ1-1, is EPEVTQTPSHQVTQMGQEVILRCVPISNHLYFYWYRQILGQKVEFLVSFYNNEISEKSEIFDDQFSVERPDGSNFTLKIRSTKLEDSAMYFCASSRVNTEAFFGQGTRLTVV.

The V call is TRBV5-1, the J call TRBJ2-7; D is perhaps TRBD1 (6 bases). The length of the CDR3 is 14 residues. V dropped 2 bases and J dropped 12 bases, with 21 bases sitting between them. Germline V gene lookup returns CDR1 SGHRS and CDR2 YFSETQ. The CDR3 reads CASSFRDTSYEWYF. The CDR3 bases are TGCGCCAGCAGCTTCCGGGACACATCCTACGAGTGGTACTTC.

The chain links TRBV6-4 to TRBJ2-2; 10 nucleotides align to TRBD2. Trimming took 6 bases from V and 5 from J; bases not matched to a gene: 3. The CDR3 is made up of 14 amino acids. CDR1 is MRHNA and CDR2 is SNTAGT in the germline V gene. The CDR3 DNA reads as TGTGCCAGCAGAGGACTAGCGGAGACCGGGGAGCTGTTTTTT. The encoded protein is CASRGLAETGELFF.

This clone was recorded only once. This chain uses TRBV24-1 with TRBJ2-7; possibly TRBD1 for D (6 bases). V lost 4 bases, J lost 4 bases, and 7 bases lay in between. The germline gives CDR1 KGHDR, CDR2 SFDVKD. The CDR3 has 12 amino acids. CDR3 region: CATSERGYEQYF. CDR3 DNA sequence: TGTGCCACCAGTGAAAGGGGGTACGAGCAGTACTTC.